Below are 8 T cell receptor beta chains sequenced from a single sample in a study of regulatory T cells in long-lasting Graves disease. To make TCR beta libraries, researchers used iRepertoire HTBI primers and Arm-PCR of CDR3 regions. TCRdb re-called the multiplex PCR reads through MiXCR, storing one row per CDR3 protein. The sample records fewer than 650,000 distinct CDR3 sequences, 16% being singletons. Indicated time point: newly diagnosed GD, antithyroid drugs for less than 3 months. There was RNA extracted from PBMCs, and the TCR library was made from it. These data also formed part of another study, on T cells in Graves' hyperthyroidism and ophthalmopathy.

The sample consisted of peripheral blood mononuclear cells (PBMCs), taken at new diagnosis, from a patient treated with antithyroid drugs. All receptors come from a woman aged 25 to 39 with Graves disease.

This clonotype was seen at least ten times. This chain links TRBV30 with TRBJ1-1, with D maybe TRBD1 (5 bases). Trimming shortened V by 5 bases and J by 1 base, and 11 bases separated the two germline ends. The CDR3 consists of 13 residues. The germline V gene has CDR1 GTSNPN and CDR2 SVGIG (reference sequence). The CDR3 sequence: CAWGTGGNTEAFF. As DNA, the CDR3 is TGTGCCTGGGGGACCGGGGGGAACACTGAAGCTTTCTTT.

This clonotype has only a few counts. The chain combines TRBV19 with TRBJ2-2, with 11 bases identical to TRBD2. The germline V gene encodes CDR1 LNHDA and CDR2 SQIVND (reference sequence). This CDR3 has 16 residues. V was clipped by 5 bases and J by 2 bases; unmatched bases: 4. Here the CDR3 DNA reads TGTGCCAGTAGTGTGGGACTAGCGGTAAACACCGGGGAGCTGTTTTTT. It specifies CASSVGLAVNTGELFF.

This clonotype showed up many times. This chain connects TRBV2 to TRBJ2-1; either TRBD1 or TRBD2 may supply D (5 bases each). Germline V lookup: CDR1 SNHLY, CDR2 FYNNEI. The CDR3 spans 15 residues. V lost 5 bases and J lost 0, with 11 bases in between. CDR3 sequence reads: CASSREQVSYNEQFF. CDR3 DNA: TGTGCCAGCAGTCGGGAACAGGTCTCCTACAATGAGCAGTTCTTC.

Regarding this clonotype: A much larger clone is a single base away; this may be a read error. The rearrangement joins TRBV27 to TRBJ2-7; possibly TRBD1 or TRBD2 for D (5 bases each). Between the trimmed V and J ends, which lost 6 bases and 1 base, there was a span of 16 bases. The CDR3 sequence is 15 residues long. Germline V lookup: CDR1 MNHEY, CDR2 SMNVEV (reference sequence). DNA of the CDR3: TGTGCCAGCAGCCTCGCCGGGGCAAAATCCTACGAGCAGTACTTC. Amino acid sequence: CASSLAGAKSYEQYF.

As for this clonotype: A much larger clone lies one base from this, so it may be a read error. The chain joins TRBV2 to TRBJ1-5; 7 nucleotides line up with TRBD1. The germline V gene has CDR1 SNHLY and CDR2 FYNNEI. V shed 8 bases and J 2 bases; nucleotides not matched to a gene: 9. This CDR3 spans 15 amino acids. The CDR3 sequence is CASGVDRDGNQPQHF. CDR3 DNA: TGTGCCAGCGGTGTTGACAGGGACGGCAATCAGCCCCAGCATTTT. Looking up the rest from reference TRBV2 and TRBJ1-5 gives the full variable domain: EPEVTQTPSHQVTQMGQEVILRCVPISNHLYFYWYRQILGQKVEFLVSFYNNEISEKSEIFDDQFSVERPDGSNFTLKIRSTKLEDSAMYFCASGVDRDGNQPQHFGDGTRLSIL.

This clonotype was counted only a few times. The V call is TRBV7-9, the J call TRBJ2-1, with 12 bases that match TRBD1. This CDR3 contains 15 residues. The V gene end was trimmed by 3 bases and the J gene end by 7 bases; junction bases not matched to a gene: 4. Germline values: CDR1 SEHNR, CDR2 FQNEAQ (reference sequence). CDR3 sequence (DNA): TGTGCCAGCAGCTTGGGACAGGGGGCGTGGAATGAGCAGTTCTTC. Translated, it gives CASSLGQGAWNEQFF.

This clonotype was seen ten or more times. The chain employs TRBV27 and TRBJ2-1; D is possibly TRBD2 (6 bases). Germline V gene lookup returns CDR1 MNHEY and CDR2 SMNVEV (reference sequence). The ends were cut back, 6 bases at V and 2 bases at J, with 8 bases in the middle. CDR3 size: 13 residues. The CDR3 sequence: CASRASAYNEQFF. Written as DNA, the CDR3 is TGTGCCAGCAGGGCTAGCGCCTACAATGAGCAGTTCTTC.

As for this clonotype: This is likely an artifact of a read error, given a far larger clone one base away. The V and J genes are TRBV6-2 or TRBV6-3 and TRBJ1-1; 7 bases line up with TRBD1. CDR3 length equals 15 residues. Germline V CDR1 and CDR2: MNHEY, SVGEGT. V was clipped by 7 bases and J by 5 bases; unmatched bases: 13. The CDR3, as DNA: TGTGCCAGCAATCCCAGAAGGGACAGTGGGACTGAAGCTTTCTTT. This translates into CASNPRRDSGTEAFF.